This T cell receptor (beta chain) originates from a study of T cell changes during pregnancy in multiple sclerosis. Assay used: immunoSEQ multiplex PCR; TCRdb lists only in-frame clones, some missing. This table has tens of thousands of clones, less than 95% appearing once. This CDR3 spans 15 amino acids. V gave up 3 bases and J gave up 1 base; unmatched junction bases: 5. Germline loops: CDR1 SGHRS, CDR2 YFSETQ. The specimen comprised CD4+ T cells from peripheral blood mononuclear cells, sampled in the second trimester of pregnancy. The TCR originated in a female donor with multiple sclerosis, enrolled in a pregnancy study. The gene calls are TRBV5-1 and TRBJ2-5; 8 bases match TRBD1. The CDR3 sequence is CASSWNGQGQETQYF. Written as DNA, the CDR3 is TGCGCCAGCAGCTGGAATGGACAGGGCCAAGAGACCCAGTACTTC.